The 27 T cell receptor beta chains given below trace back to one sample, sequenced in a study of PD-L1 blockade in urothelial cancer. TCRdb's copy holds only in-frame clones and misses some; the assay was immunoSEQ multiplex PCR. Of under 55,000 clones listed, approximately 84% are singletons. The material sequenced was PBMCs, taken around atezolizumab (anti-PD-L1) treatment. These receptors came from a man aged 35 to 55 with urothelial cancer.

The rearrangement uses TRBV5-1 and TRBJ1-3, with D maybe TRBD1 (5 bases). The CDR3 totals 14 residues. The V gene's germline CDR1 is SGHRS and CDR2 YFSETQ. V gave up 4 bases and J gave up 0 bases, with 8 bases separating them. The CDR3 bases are TGCGCCAGCAGCCCCAGGGACTCTGGAAACACCATATATTTT. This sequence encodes CASSPRDSGNTIYF.

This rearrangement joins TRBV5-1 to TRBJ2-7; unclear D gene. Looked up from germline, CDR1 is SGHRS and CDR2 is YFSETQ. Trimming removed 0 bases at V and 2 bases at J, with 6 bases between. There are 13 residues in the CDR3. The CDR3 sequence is CASSLEQTYEQYF. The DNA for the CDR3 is TGCGCCAGCAGCTTGGAACAGACCTACGAGCAGTACTTC.

The CDR3 is CASSAEGAGYTF. CDR3 nucleotides: TGTGCCAGCAGTGCGGAGGGGGCCGGCTACACCTTC. The rearrangement links TRBV2 to TRBJ1-2; TRBD1 aligns across 7 bases. The ends lost 4 bases at V and 8 bases at J; junction bases unmatched: 4. CDR1 and CDR2 (germline): SNHLY, FYNNEI. The CDR3 has 12 amino acids.

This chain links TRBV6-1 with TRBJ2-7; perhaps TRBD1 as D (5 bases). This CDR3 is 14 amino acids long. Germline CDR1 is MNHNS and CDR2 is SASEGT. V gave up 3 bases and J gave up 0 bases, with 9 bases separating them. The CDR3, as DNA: TGTGCCAGCAGTGATGGACACCTCTCCTACGAGCAGTACTTC. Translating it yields CASSDGHLSYEQYF.

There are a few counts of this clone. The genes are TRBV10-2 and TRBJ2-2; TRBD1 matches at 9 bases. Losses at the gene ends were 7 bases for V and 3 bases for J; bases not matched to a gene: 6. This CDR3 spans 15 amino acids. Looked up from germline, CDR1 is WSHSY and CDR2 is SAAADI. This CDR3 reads CASTGDREDTGELFF. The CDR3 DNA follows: TGCGCCAGCACTGGGGACAGGGAAGACACCGGGGAGCTGTTTTTT.

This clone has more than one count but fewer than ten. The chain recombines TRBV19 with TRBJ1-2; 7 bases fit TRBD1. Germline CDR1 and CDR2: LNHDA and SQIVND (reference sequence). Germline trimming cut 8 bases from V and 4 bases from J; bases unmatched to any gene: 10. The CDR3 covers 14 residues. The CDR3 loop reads CASDMTGKTYGYTF. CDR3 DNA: TGTGCCAGTGACATGACAGGGAAGACCTATGGCTACACCTTC.

The CDR3 is CASSPGTGYNEQFF. The CDR3 DNA reads TGTGCCAGCAGCCCCGGGACAGGGTACAATGAGCAGTTCTTC. The chain joins TRBV7-6 to TRBJ2-1, with TRBD1 matching over 9 bases. Unmatched junction bases numbered 3, after V lost 5 bases and J lost 4 bases. Germline-derived CDR1 and CDR2 are SGHVS and FNYEAQ. The CDR3 length is 14 residues.

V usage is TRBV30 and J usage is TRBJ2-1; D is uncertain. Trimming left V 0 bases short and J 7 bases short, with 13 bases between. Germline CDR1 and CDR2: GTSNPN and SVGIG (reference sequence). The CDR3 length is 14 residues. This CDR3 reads CAWSVLWPPNEQFF. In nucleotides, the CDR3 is TGTGCCTGGAGTGTACTATGGCCCCCAAATGAGCAGTTCTTC.

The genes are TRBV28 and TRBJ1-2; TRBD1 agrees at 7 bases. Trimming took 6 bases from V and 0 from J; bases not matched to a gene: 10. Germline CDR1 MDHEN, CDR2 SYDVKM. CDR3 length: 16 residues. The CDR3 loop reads CASRDPRTGSNYGYTF. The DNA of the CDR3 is TGTGCCAGCAGAGATCCCAGGACAGGATCTAACTATGGCTACACCTTC.

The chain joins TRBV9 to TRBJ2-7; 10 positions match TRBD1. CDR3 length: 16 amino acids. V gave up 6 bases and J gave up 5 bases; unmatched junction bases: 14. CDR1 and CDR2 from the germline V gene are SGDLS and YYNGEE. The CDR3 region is CASTSAFRDRGNEQYF. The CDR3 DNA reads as TGTGCCAGCACCTCCGCTTTTAGGGACAGGGGCAACGAGCAGTACTTC.

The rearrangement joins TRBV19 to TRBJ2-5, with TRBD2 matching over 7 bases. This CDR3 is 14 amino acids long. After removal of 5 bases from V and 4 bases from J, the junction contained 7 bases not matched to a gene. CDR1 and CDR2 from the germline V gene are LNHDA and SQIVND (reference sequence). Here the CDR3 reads CASSAGGTSETQYF. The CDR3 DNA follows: TGTGCCAGTAGTGCCGGGGGGACCTCAGAGACCCAGTACTTC.

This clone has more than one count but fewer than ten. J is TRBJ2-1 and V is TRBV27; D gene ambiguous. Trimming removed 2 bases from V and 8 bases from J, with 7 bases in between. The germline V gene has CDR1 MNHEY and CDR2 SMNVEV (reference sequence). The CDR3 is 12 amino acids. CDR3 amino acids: CASSLIGDEQFF. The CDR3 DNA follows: TGTGCCAGCAGTTTAATCGGAGATGAGCAGTTCTTC.

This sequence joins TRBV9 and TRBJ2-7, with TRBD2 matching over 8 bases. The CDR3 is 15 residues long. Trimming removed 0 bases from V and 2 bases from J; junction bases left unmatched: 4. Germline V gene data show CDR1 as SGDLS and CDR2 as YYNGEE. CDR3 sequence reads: CASSVGSGSTYEQYF. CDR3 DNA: TGTGCCAGCAGCGTAGGAAGCGGGAGCACCTACGAGCAGTACTTC.

The CDR3, as DNA: TGTGCCAGCAGCGTAGGGACAGGGGGGTTAGGTCCCCAGCATTTT. Its translation: CASSVGTGGLGPQHF. V is TRBV9 and J is TRBJ1-5; 10 bases map to TRBD1. Germline CDR1 reads SGDLS; CDR2 reads YYNGEE. This CDR3 has 15 residues. J gave up 10 bases and V 0 bases, and 7 bases lay outside the gene matches.

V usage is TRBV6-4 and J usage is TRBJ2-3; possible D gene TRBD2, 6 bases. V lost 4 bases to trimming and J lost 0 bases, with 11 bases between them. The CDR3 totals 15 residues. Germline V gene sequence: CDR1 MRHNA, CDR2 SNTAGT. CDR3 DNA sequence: TGTGCCAGCAGTGTTAGCGGCTCTAGCACAGATACGCAGTATTTT. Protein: CASSVSGSSTDTQYF.

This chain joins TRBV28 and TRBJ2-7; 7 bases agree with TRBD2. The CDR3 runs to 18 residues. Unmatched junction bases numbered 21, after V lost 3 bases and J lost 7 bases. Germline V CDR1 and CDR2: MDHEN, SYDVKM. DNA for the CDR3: TGTGCCAGCAGTTTCTTACTCAATCGCGGGAGCCCCCTCCAAGAGCAGTACTTC. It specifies CASSFLLNRGSPLQEQYF.

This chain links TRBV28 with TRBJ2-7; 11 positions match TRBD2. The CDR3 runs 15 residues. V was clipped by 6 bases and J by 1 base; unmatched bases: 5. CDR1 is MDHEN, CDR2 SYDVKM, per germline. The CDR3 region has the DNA TGTGCCAGCAGCCCTGCTAGCGGGGGGTCCTACGAGCAGTACTTC. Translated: CASSPASGGSYEQYF.

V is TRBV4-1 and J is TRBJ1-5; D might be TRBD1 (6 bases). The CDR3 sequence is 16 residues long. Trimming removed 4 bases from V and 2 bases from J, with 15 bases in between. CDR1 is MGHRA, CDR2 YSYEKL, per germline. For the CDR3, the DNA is TGCGCCAGCAGCCCATACAGGGCAGGGGGCAATCAGCCCCAGCATTTT. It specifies CASSPYRAGGNQPQHF.

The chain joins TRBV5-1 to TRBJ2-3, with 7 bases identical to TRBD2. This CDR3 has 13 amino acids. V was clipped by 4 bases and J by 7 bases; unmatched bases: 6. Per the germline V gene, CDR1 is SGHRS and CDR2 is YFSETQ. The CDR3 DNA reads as TGCGCCAGCAGCGGAGCGGGACTTAATACGCAGTATTTT. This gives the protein CASSGAGLNTQYF.

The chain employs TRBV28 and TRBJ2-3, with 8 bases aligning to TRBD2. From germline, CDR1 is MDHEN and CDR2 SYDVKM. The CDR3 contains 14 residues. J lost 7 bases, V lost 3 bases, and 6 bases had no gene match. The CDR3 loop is CASSFSGSSNTQYF. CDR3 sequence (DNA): TGTGCCAGCAGTTTCAGCGGGAGCTCCAATACGCAGTATTTT.

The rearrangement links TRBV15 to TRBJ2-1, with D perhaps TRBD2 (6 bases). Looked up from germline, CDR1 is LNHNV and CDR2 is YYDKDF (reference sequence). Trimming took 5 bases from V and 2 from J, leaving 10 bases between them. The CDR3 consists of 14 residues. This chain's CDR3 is CATSLRLAYNEQFF. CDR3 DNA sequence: TGTGCCACCAGCTTGCGACTAGCCTACAATGAGCAGTTCTTC. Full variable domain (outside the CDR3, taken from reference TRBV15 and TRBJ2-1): DAMVIQNPRYQVTQFGKPVTLSCSQTLNHNVMYWYQQKSSQAPKLLFHYYDKDFNNEADTPDNFQSRRPNTSFCFLDIRSPGLGDTAMYLCATSLRLAYNEQFFGPGTRLTVL.

CDR3 nucleotide sequence: TGTGCCAGCAGTTCCCTCCCTATGACAGAGAATGATCAGCCCCAGCATTTT. Translation: CASSSLPMTENDQPQHF. The chain uses TRBV27 and TRBJ1-5; tentative D call: TRBD1 (5 bases). Trimming stripped 4 bases from V and 5 bases from J, with 21 bases between. The CDR3 has 17 amino acids. Germline V CDR1 and CDR2: MNHEY, SMNVEV (reference sequence).

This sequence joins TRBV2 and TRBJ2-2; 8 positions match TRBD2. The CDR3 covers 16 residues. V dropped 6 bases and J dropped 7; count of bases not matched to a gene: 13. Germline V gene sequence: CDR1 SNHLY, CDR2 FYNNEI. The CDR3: CASRVSFGTRGGELFF. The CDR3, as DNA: TGTGCCAGCAGAGTTAGTTTCGGGACTAGGGGCGGGGAGCTGTTTTTT.

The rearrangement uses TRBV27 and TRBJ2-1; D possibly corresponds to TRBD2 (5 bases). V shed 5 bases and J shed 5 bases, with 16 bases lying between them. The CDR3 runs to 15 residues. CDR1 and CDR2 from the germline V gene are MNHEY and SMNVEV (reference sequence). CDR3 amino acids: CASSQKGWTDNEQFF. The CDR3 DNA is TGTGCCAGCAGTCAGAAAGGGTGGACTGACAATGAGCAGTTCTTC.

CDR3 amino acids: CASFDRVAIYSNQPQHF. Here the CDR3 DNA reads TGTGCCAGCTTTGACAGGGTGGCCATCTATAGCAATCAGCCCCAGCATTTT. This chain connects TRBV28 to TRBJ1-5; TRBD1 matches 7 bases. J gave up 0 bases and V 8 bases, and 13 bases lay outside the gene matches. The CDR3 runs to 17 residues. CDR1 and CDR2 (germline): MDHEN, SYDVKM.

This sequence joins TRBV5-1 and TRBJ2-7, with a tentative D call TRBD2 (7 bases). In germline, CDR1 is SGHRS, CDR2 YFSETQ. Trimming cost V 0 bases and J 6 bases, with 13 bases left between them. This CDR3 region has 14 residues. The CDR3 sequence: CASSLEGGAGEQYF. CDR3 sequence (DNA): TGCGCCAGCAGCTTGGAGGGGGGGGCCGGCGAGCAGTACTTC.

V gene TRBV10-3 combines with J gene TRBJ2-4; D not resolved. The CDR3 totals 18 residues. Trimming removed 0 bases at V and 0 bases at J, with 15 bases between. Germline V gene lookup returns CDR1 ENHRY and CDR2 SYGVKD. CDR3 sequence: CAISESISGGVAKNIQYF. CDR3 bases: TGTGCCATCAGTGAGTCGATTTCTGGTGGAGTAGCCAAAAACATTCAGTACTTC.